This TCR beta chain was sequenced in a study of blood T cell repertoires in COVID-19. Here immunoSEQ multiplex PCR was the method, and the copy in TCRdb shows in-frame clones only, minus some. The sample comprises about 200,000 clones, around 90% of which are singletons, and approximately 0.48% rests with the top ten. Germline CDR1 SEHNR, CDR2 FQNEAQ (reference sequence). The CDR3 length is 14 residues. V dropped 5 bases and J dropped 5 bases, with 16 bases sitting between them. Material: peripheral blood. The chain carries TRBV7-9 and TRBJ2-7; maybe TRBD1 (5 bases). The source is a man aged 50 to 60 with acute or convalescent COVID-19. The CDR3 DNA reads TGTGCCAGCAGCGCCCCCCGGACACAACACGAGCAGTACTTC. Translating it yields CASSAPRTQHEQYF. Full variable domain (missing parts from reference TRBV7-9 and TRBJ2-7): DTGVSQNPRHKITKRGQNVTFRCDPISEHNRLYWYRQTLGQGPEFLTYFQNEAQLEKSRLLSDRFSAERPKGSFSTLEIQRTEQGDSAMYLCASSAPRTQHEQYFGPGTRLTVT.